A single sample gave rise to the 18 T cell receptor beta chains below, sequenced in a study of CD8 T cells in ankylosing spondylitis. Broader study findings: Apparently characteristic of ankylosing spondylitis blood was a TCR beta motif (fewer than ten highly homologous variants).

TCRdb re-derived calls from the 5' RACE reads in MiXCR, one entry per CDR3 protein. The sample carries 700,000 to 850,000 distinct CDR3 sequences, approximately 12% recorded once. For these TCRs, the target antigens are not known. Input material: blood, either unsorted or a sorted T cell fraction (not recorded which). The receptor set was obtained from a male donor with ankylosing spondylitis.

J is TRBJ1-1 and V is TRBV20-1, with D perhaps matching TRBD1 (5 bases). Germline CDR1 DFQATT, CDR2 SNEGSKA (reference sequence). Trimming stripped 8 bases from V and 0 bases from J, with 10 bases between. The CDR3 is made up of 12 amino acids. Here the CDR3 reads CSTSGMNTEAFF. The CDR3 DNA reads as TGCAGTACCTCAGGGATGAACACTGAAGCTTTCTTT.

This clonotype showed up many times. This rearrangement joins TRBV29-1 to TRBJ2-3, with D hard to call. The CDR3 totals 14 residues. V lost 7 bases and J 0 bases, leaving 14 bases between the germline ends. CDR1 SQVTM and CDR2 ANQGSEA come from the germline V gene. CDR3 region: CSARRAASTDTQYF. CDR3 nucleotide sequence: TGCAGCGCCAGAAGAGCAGCTAGCACAGATACGCAGTATTTT.

At least ten counts were recorded for this clonotype. The genes are TRBV27 and TRBJ2-1; 8 bases line up with TRBD2. The V gene's germline CDR1 is MNHEY and CDR2 SMNVEV (reference sequence). V was clipped by 7 bases and J by 6 bases; unmatched bases: 8. The CDR3 consists of 14 residues. The CDR3 here is CASKASSGLNEQFF. The CDR3 DNA reads TGTGCCAGCAAGGCCTCTAGCGGGCTCAATGAGCAGTTCTTC.

This clonotype showed up just a few times. CDR3 nucleotide sequence: TGTGCCACCAGCAGAGGACAGGTACCAGATACGCAGTATTTT. This gives the protein CATSRGQVPDTQYF. The V and J genes are TRBV15 and TRBJ2-3; TRBD1 might be the D (6 bases). The germline V gene encodes CDR1 LNHNV and CDR2 YYDKDF (reference sequence). The CDR3 extends over 14 amino acids. Trimming took 1 base from V and 4 from J, leaving 9 bases between them.

The genes are TRBV5-1 and TRBJ2-7; 10 bases match TRBD1. Germline V gene data show CDR1 as SGHRS and CDR2 as YFSETQ. The V segment lost 4 bases and the J segment 4 bases; nucleotides outside the gene matches: 8. The CDR3 runs to 15 residues. In DNA form, the CDR3 reads TGCGCCAGCAGCCTCGGACAGGGGGAGTCATACGAGCAGTACTTC. It encodes CASSLGQGESYEQYF.

This chain's CDR3 is CAIKDITGPYEQYF. The CDR3 DNA reads as TGTGCCATCAAAGACATAACGGGGCCCTACGAGCAGTACTTC. This chain uses TRBV10-3 with TRBJ2-7, with D perhaps assigned TRBD1 or TRBD2 (5 bases each). In germline, CDR1 is ENHRY, CDR2 SYGVKD. This CDR3 has 14 residues. V lost 7 bases, J lost 2 bases, and 15 bases lay in between.

V usage is TRBV2 and J usage is TRBJ2-3; D unresolved. This CDR3 has 15 amino acids. The ends were cut back, 3 bases at V and 2 bases at J, with 12 bases in the middle. Germline lookup yields CDR1 SNHLY and CDR2 FYNNEI. CDR3 sequence: CASSERLLDTDTQYF. CDR3 nucleotides: TGTGCCAGCAGTGAGCGTCTCCTAGACACAGATACGCAGTATTTT.

In its sample, this clonotype was seen a few times. The rearrangement links TRBV2 to TRBJ2-7; TRBD1 might be the D (6 bases). Deletions cut 4 bases from V and 5 bases from J, with 12 bases between. The germline V gene encodes CDR1 SNHLY and CDR2 FYNNEI. This CDR3 has 13 residues. CDR3 residues: CASSATGKNEQYF. The CDR3 DNA reads TGTGCCAGCAGTGCTACAGGGAAGAACGAGCAGTACTTC.

In its sample, this clonotype was seen many times. J is TRBJ2-5 and V is TRBV29-1; possibly TRBD1 for D (6 bases). Trimming cost V 6 bases and J 1 base, with 9 bases left between them. The CDR3 sequence is 12 residues long. CDR1 and CDR2 (germline): SQVTM, ANQGSEA. The CDR3 loop reads CSVRGPQETQYF. The CDR3 coding sequence is TGCAGCGTCAGGGGTCCCCAAGAGACCCAGTACTTC.

The table lists this clonotype with a few counts. In DNA form, the CDR3 reads TGTGCCAGCAGTGAATGGAACAGATTGAACACTGAAGCTTTCTTT. Translating gives CASSEWNRLNTEAFF. V usage is TRBV25-1 and J usage is TRBJ1-1; D is unclear. Germline V CDR1 and CDR2: MGHDK, SYGVNS. There are 15 residues in the CDR3. V was clipped by 1 base and J by 0 bases, with 9 bases between them.

The chain employs TRBV12-3 or TRBV12-4 and TRBJ2-7, with 7 bases aligning to TRBD1. The CDR3 totals 14 residues. V dropped 5 bases and J dropped 2; count of bases not matched to a gene: 6. Written as DNA, the CDR3 is TGTGCCAGCAGTGAGACAGGGACCGCCTACGAGCAGTACTTC. This translates into CASSETGTAYEQYF.

Concerning this clonotype: At one end the junction does not follow the germline gene, possibly because of a read error. The chain combines TRBV25-1 with TRBJ2-7; D is undetermined. CDR1 MGHDK and CDR2 SYGVNS come from the germline V gene. There are 12 residues in the CDR3. CDR3 DNA: TGTGCCAGCAGTGAAATCTCCCACGAGCAGTACTTC. It yields the protein CASSEISHEQYF.

The genes are TRBV30 and TRBJ2-2; D remains unclear. The V gene lost 4 bases and the J gene lost 8 bases, with 14 bases spanning the gap. Germline CDR1 is GTSNPN and CDR2 is SVGIG (reference sequence). This CDR3 contains 13 residues. CDR3 amino acids: CAWIKLTKGELFF. As DNA, the CDR3 is TGTGCCTGGATAAAACTAACGAAAGGGGAGCTGTTTTTT. The full variable domain, its missing parts supplied by reference TRBV30 and TRBJ2-2, is SQTIHQWPATLVQPVGSPLSLECTVEGTSNPNLYWYRQAAGRGLQLLFYSVGIGQISSEVPQNLSASRPQDRQFILSSKKLLLSDSGFYLCAWIKLTKGELFFGEGSRLTVL.

In this sample, this clonotype turned up many times. This chain connects TRBV18 to TRBJ2-1; D is unresolved. CDR3 length equals 16 residues. The V and J ends lost 3 bases and 3 bases respectively, with 15 bases between them. In germline, CDR1 is KGHSH, CDR2 LQKENI. The DNA for the CDR3 is TGTGCCAGCTCACCCTTCAAGTTGGGCCTCTACAATGAGCAGTTCTTC. It specifies CASSPFKLGLYNEQFF.

The chain combines TRBV7-9 with TRBJ1-1; possible D gene TRBD1, 6 bases. This CDR3 spans 15 amino acids. V was cut by 2 bases and J by 5 bases, with 15 bases left in between. Germline V CDR1 and CDR2: SEHNR, FQNEAQ (reference sequence). CDR3 DNA: TGTGCCAGCAGCTTACGCGAGGGGGGCGGAACTGAAGCTTTCTTT. Translation: CASSLREGGGTEAFF.

This clonotype was counted ten times or more. The CDR3 reads CAISSVTGELFF. In DNA, the CDR3 is TGTGCCATCTCGTCAGTGACCGGGGAGCTGTTTTTT. J is TRBJ2-2 and V is TRBV10-3; D not resolved. Trimming stripped 8 bases from V and 5 bases from J, with 9 bases between. The CDR3 is 12 residues long. Looked up from germline, CDR1 is ENHRY and CDR2 is SYGVKD.

The table lists this clonotype with a few counts. The gene calls are TRBV20-1 and TRBJ2-7; 9 nucleotides align to TRBD1. The CDR3 extends over 13 amino acids. Germline CDR1 is DFQATT and CDR2 is SNEGSKA (reference sequence). The CDR3 spells CSVGQGTSYEQYF. CDR3 sequence (DNA): TGCAGCGTAGGACAGGGGACTTCCTACGAGCAGTACTTC.

The chain couples TRBV20-1 to TRBJ2-3; D is unclear. Germline V gives CDR1 DFQATT, CDR2 SNEGSKA (reference sequence). The CDR3 has 14 residues. V was cut by 4 bases and J by 2 bases, with 13 bases left in between. The CDR3 is CSATPRAFTDTQYF. The CDR3 DNA is TGCAGTGCTACCCCAAGGGCCTTCACAGATACGCAGTATTTT.